The TCR beta chain under discussion was sequenced for a study of T cells in Graves' hyperthyroidism and ophthalmopathy. A word on this clonotype: The junction departs from the called germline gene at one end, perhaps through a read error.

The TCR beta CDR3 regions underwent amplification using RNA transcripts as the source. When the TCR CDR3 underwent first-round RT-PCR, the HTBI primer set was used. TCRdb re-called the multiplex PCR reads with MiXCR, one entry per CDR3 protein. The table shows roughly 570,000 distinct CDR3 sequences, with 46% occurring only once. Sequences were obtained from peripheral blood or thyroid tissue (not recorded which). The sequence derives from a woman younger than 35 with Graves' hyperthyroidism.

CDR3 amino acids: CSVIGTLF. In DNA, the CDR3 is TGCAGCGTCATCGGGACACTCTTT. The J gene is TRBJ1-1, the V gene TRBV29-1; D may be TRBD1 (6 bases). Germline CDR1 SQVTM, CDR2 ANQGSEA. CDR3 length: 8 amino acids.